This note documents a single T cell receptor (beta chain) sequence. Assay: immunoSEQ multiplex PCR; the TCRdb copy retains only in-frame clones and omits some. The sample lists roughly 48,000 clones; 85% to 95% were seen once. The entry originates in a study of control samples from healthy donors and cancer patients. Between the trimmed V and J ends, which lost 3 bases and 3 bases, there was a span of 15 bases. Germline V gene lookup returns CDR1 SGHRS and CDR2 YFSETQ. CDR3 length: 15 residues. The sequenced sample consisted of PBMCs. The TCR sequence derives from a woman aged 35 to 49 with head and neck cancer. This sequence joins TRBV5-1 and TRBJ1-2; D unclear. The CDR3 region has the DNA TGCGCCAGCAGCTCCGACATGCAATCTTACTATGGCTACACCTTC. Encoded protein: CASSSDMQSYYGYTF.